The TCR beta chain under discussion was sequenced for a study of cytomegalovirus exposure and HLA in healthy donors. Findings and caveats of the study: TCR sequences were mostly rare, though some public TCRs occurred in many donors. There were about 160 TCR beta chains listed as cytomegalovirus-associated.

The germline gives CDR1 SGHRS, CDR2 YFSETQ. The length of the CDR3 is 14 residues. Trimming cost V 0 bases and J 5 bases, with 8 bases left between them. The donors were members of the validation cohort comprising approximately 120 subjects, separate from the roughly 730-subject first cohort. Comments on this clone: Its antigen remains unidentified.

Here immunoSEQ multiplex PCR was the method, and the copy in TCRdb shows in-frame clones only, minus some. The sample records 110,000 to 150,000 clones, about 95% being singletons. Sequenced: PBMCs. The V gene is TRBV5-1, the J gene TRBJ2-2; the D gene is possibly TRBD2 (5 bases). This TCR was recovered from a man between 18 and 29 years old in good health and CMV-seropositive. CDR3 sequence reads: CASSLAGETGELFF. The DNA of the CDR3 is TGCGCCAGCAGCTTGGCCGGGGAGACCGGGGAGCTGTTTTTT. Full variable domain (outside the CDR3, taken from reference TRBV5-1 and TRBJ2-2): KAGVTQTPRYLIKTRGQQVTLSCSPISGHRSVSWYQQTPGQGLQFLFEYFSETQRNKGNFPGRFSGRQFSNSRSEMNVSTLELGDSALYLCASSLAGETGELFFGEGSRLTVL.